This record looks at one T cell receptor (beta chain) sequence and its context. Data came from immunoSEQ multiplex PCR; TCRdb stores just in-frame clones and leaves some out. The data contain tens of thousands of clones, about 94% of them seen just once; the ten biggest clones take up roughly a quarter. This entry is derived from a study of control samples from healthy donors and cancer patients. Germline CDR1 reads SGHTA; CDR2 reads FQGNSA. Trimming removed 5 bases from V and 5 bases from J; junction bases left unmatched: 8. The CDR3 is 15 amino acids. The clonotype was recovered from a woman in her forties or fifties with head and neck cancer. The V call is TRBV7-2, the J call TRBJ2-1; 8 nucleotides align to TRBD1. The source material was PBMCs. CDR3 DNA sequence: TGTGCCAGCAGCCCCTGGACAGGGATGAACAATGAGCAGTTCTTC. Translation: CASSPWTGMNNEQFF.